The T cell receptor beta chain described here comes from a study of Graves' ophthalmopathy and Graves' hyperthyroidism. Investigators amplified TCR beta CDR3 regions from RNA transcripts. In the first round, RT-PCR was carried out with HTBI primers, and a multiplex PCR formed the second round. TCRdb recomputed calls from the multiplex PCR reads with MiXCR, one row per CDR3 protein. The sample has approximately 540,000 distinct CDR3 sequences, roughly 39% seen once. The trim removed 5 bases at V and 5 bases at J, leaving 17 bases unmatched. The CDR3 runs 17 residues. The V gene's germline CDR1 is SGHRS and CDR2 YFSETQ. The sample holds many counts of this clonotype. Other autoimmune diseases, uncontrolled infections, pregnancy or lactation excluded patients from enrollment.

Sequenced sample: peripheral blood or thyroid tissue (not recorded which). The receptor comes from an adult man with Graves' hyperthyroidism. The chain joins TRBV5-1 to TRBJ1-1; the match to TRBD1 covers 8 bases. CDR3 sequence (DNA): TGCGCCAGCAGTTTAAAAGACAGGGGACGGTTTGGGACTGAAGCTTTCTTT. Translation: CASSLKDRGRFGTEAFF. The full variable domain, rest sourced from reference TRBV5-1 and TRBJ1-1, is KAGVTQTPRYLIKTRGQQVTLSCSPISGHRSVSWYQQTPGQGLQFLFEYFSETQRNKGNFPGRFSGRQFSNSRSEMNVSTLELGDSALYLCASSLKDRGRFGTEAFFGQGTRLTVV.